The clone carrying this T cell receptor beta chain has only a few counts. Antigen: not known. TCRdb's table, derived via immunoSEQ multiplex PCR, lists solely in-frame clones and lacks some. This table holds about 160,000 clones, approximately 86% found once. The source of the sample is a study of cytomegalovirus exposure and HLA in healthy donors. Study-level results: 164 TCR beta chains were listed as cytomegalovirus-associated. For cytomegalovirus status, the classifier reportedly gave diagnoses with high specificity and sensitivity.

Between the trimmed V and J ends, which lost 5 bases and 1 base, there was a span of 16 bases. Germline loops: CDR1 SGDLS, CDR2 YYNGEE. The length of the CDR3 is 16 residues. The J gene is TRBJ2-1, the V gene TRBV9; possibly TRBD2 for D (6 bases). The TCR sequence derives from a woman younger than 35 in good health and CMV-seronegative. The sequenced sample was PBMCs. The CDR3 spells CASSLTGTVSYNEQFF. The CDR3 DNA follows: TGTGCCAGCAGTTTAACCGGGACTGTTTCCTACAATGAGCAGTTCTTC.